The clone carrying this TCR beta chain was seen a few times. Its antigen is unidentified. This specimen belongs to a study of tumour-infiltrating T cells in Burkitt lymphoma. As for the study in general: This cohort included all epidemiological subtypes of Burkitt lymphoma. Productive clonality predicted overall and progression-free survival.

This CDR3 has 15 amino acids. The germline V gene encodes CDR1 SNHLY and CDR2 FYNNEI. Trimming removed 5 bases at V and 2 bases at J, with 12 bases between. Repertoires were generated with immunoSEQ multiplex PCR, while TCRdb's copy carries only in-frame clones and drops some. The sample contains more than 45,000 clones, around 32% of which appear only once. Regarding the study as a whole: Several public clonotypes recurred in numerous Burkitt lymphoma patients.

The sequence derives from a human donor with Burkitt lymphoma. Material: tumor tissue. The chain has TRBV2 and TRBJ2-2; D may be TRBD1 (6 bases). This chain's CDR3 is CASSQQQGNTGELFF. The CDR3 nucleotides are TGTGCCAGCAGTCAACAACAGGGAAACACCGGGGAGCTGTTTTTT.